The rows below give T cell receptor beta chains drawn from one sample of a study of molecular identifiers for immune sequencing clone quantification. From the PCR reads, TCRdb called clonotypes with MiXCR, one entry per CDR3 protein. The top ten hold 0.75% to 0.95% of the sample, which has about 640,000 distinct CDR3 sequences, less than 20% seen once. The specimen sequenced was naive CD8+ T cells from blood, with Jurkat cell RNA spiked in. Every receptor here comes from a human donor in good health. Some libraries in this study had Jurkat cell RNA spiked in. Each CDR3 is given with its conserved first and last residue. D genes are given only for firm matches. Only some rows state a clone size, as once, few, many or a class for expanded clones.

TRBJ1-1 - TRBV19 few TGTGCCAGTCAGCCTGGGGGAGGAACTGAAGCTTTCTTT CASQPGGGTEAFF
TRBJ2-7 TRBD1 TRBV11-3 - TGTGCCAGCGAAGAACGGGACAGAGATGACGAGCAGTACTTC CASEERDRDDEQYF
TRBJ2-6 - TRBV25-1 many TGTGCCAGCAGTGACCGGCGCTCTGGGGCCAACGTCCTGACTTTC CASSDRRSGANVLTF
TRBJ2-5 - TRBV30 - TGTGCCTGGAGTTTGGACTACGAGACCCAGTACTTC CAWSLDYETQYF
TRBJ2-7 - TRBV6-5 - TGTGCCAGCAGGCCACGACGGCAGGGGTCCTACGAGCAGTACTTC CASRPRRQGSYEQYF
TRBJ2-7 TRBD1 TRBV5-8 many TGTGCCCAGCAGGGACAGGCCTACGAGCAGTACTTC CAQQGQAYEQYF
TRBJ2-5 TRBD2 TRBV6-5 - TGTGCCAGCAGTCCGACTAGCGACCGAGAGACCCAGTACTTC CASSPTSDRETQYF
TRBJ2-3 - TRBV15 - TGTGCCACCAGCTTCAGGGGCTTTGGAGATACGCAGTATTTT CATSFRGFGDTQYF
TRBJ2-3 - TRBV7-9 many TGTGCCAGCAGCTTCGAAGCAGTAGATACGCAGTATTTT CASSFEAVDTQYF
TRBJ2-7 - TRBV27 - TGTGCCAGCAGTTCCCAGGGTCCCCTCTTCTCCTACGAGCAGTACTTC CASSSQGPLFSYEQYF
TRBJ1-2 - TRBV4-3 few TGCGCCAGCAGCCAAGATCCCCGCCCAGCTAACTATGGCTACACCTTC CASSQDPRPANYGYTF
TRBJ1-2 - TRBV25-1 many TGTGCCAGCAGTGACTGGGCGCCGGACTATGGCTACACCTTC CASSDWAPDYGYTF
TRBJ2-7 TRBD1 TRBV6-6 - TGTGCCAGCAGCCGGACAGGGGGCAGCGACGAGCAGTACTTC CASSRTGGSDEQYF
TRBJ1-3 - TRBV30 many TGTGCCTGGGGTGACGGCTCAGCCTCTGGAAACACCATATATTTT CAWGDGSASGNTIYF
TRBJ2-1 TRBD2 TRBV9 - TGTGCCGGCAGCGTAGGGGATCTAGCGGGAGCGTCCCATGAGCAGTTCTTC CAGSVGDLAGASHEQFF
TRBJ1-1 - TRBV6-5 many TGTGCCAGCAGTTACGGGACTGTCCCTGAAGCTTTCTTT CASSYGTVPEAFF